The T cell receptor beta chain under discussion was sequenced for a study of blood T cell repertoires in COVID-19. Study information: COVID-19 samples, acute and convalescent, were from the United States, Italy and Spain. PBMCs, B-cell-depleted T cells, or T cells were the source of the cDNA or gDNA that made up the material.

Trimming took 8 bases from V and 0 from J, leaving 8 bases between them. Germline assignment: CDR1 MDHEN and CDR2 SYDVKM. The CDR3 totals 13 residues. This clone was counted a single time. Per the original data handling: Using reference gene primer amplification, nucleated cell counts were estimated. Repertoires were generated with immunoSEQ multiplex PCR, while TCRdb's copy carries only in-frame clones and drops some. Clone size and the V and J calls come from that table; the DNA yielded D and trimming. The sample consists of 59,000 or so clones, around 80% of them appearing once. Source material: peripheral blood. The chain combines TRBV28 with TRBJ1-3; D gene ambiguous. The source of this sequence is a man aged 60-69 years with acute or convalescent COVID-19. As DNA, the CDR3 is TGTGCCAGCTTAGAGTTCTCTGGAAACACCATATATTTT. Translating it yields CASLEFSGNTIYF.